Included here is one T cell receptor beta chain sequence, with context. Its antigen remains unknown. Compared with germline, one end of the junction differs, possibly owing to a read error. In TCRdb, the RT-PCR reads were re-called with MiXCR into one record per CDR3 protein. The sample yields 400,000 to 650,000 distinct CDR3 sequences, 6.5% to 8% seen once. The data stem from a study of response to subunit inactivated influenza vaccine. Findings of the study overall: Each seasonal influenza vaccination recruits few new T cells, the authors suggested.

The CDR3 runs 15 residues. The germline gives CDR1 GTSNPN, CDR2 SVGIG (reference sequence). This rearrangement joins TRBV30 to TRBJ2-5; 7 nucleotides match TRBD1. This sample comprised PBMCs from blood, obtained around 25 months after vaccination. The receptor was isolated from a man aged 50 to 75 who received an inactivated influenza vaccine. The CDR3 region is CAWSPRQGQQETQDF. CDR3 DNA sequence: TGTGCCTGGAGTCCCCGACAGGGTCAACAAGAGACCCAGGACTTC.